A selection of T cell receptor beta chains follows, all from one sample in a study of blood T cell repertoires in COVID-19. Assay: immunoSEQ multiplex PCR; the TCRdb copy retains only in-frame clones and omits some. The sample contains tens of thousands of clones, approximately 87% of which appear only once. What was sequenced was peripheral blood. Every receptor here comes from a man aged 65 to 79 with acute or convalescent COVID-19. The CDR3 runs from the conserved cysteine through the conserved F or W. A D gene is named only where the DNA matches it firmly. A clone size is listed for some rows: how often the clone was seen (once, few, many), or a class if it is expanded.

>TRBJ2-7|TRBV5-1|.|.
CASSDTPDEQYF
TGCGCCAGCAGCGACACTCCCGACGAGCAGTACTTC
>TRBJ1-2|TRBV24-1|.|.
CATSAGGADYGYTF
TGTGCCACCAGTGCGGGGGGGGCGGACTATGGCTACACCTTC
>TRBJ2-1|TRBV24-1|once|TRBD2
CATSDWSSGNNEQFF
TGTGCCACCAGTGATTGGTCTAGCGGAAACAATGAGCAGTTCTTC
>TRBJ1-1|TRBV25-1|.|TRBD1
CASSDPTGGDTEAFF
TGTGCCAGCAGTGATCCGACAGGGGGGGACACTGAAGCTTTCTTT
>TRBJ1-2|TRBV27|.|.
CASSPAGLAGGYTF
TGTGCCAGCAGTCCCGCGGGGCTTGCTGGTGGCTACACCTTC
>TRBJ2-1|TRBV3-1/TRBV3-2|.|.
CASSHLAHDEQFF
TGTGCCAGCAGCCACTTAGCGCACGATGAGCAGTTCTTC
>TRBJ1-3|TRBV5-6|.|.
CASSFDWAGAGNTIYF
TGTGCCAGCAGCTTTGACTGGGCAGGGGCTGGAAACACCATATATTTT
>TRBJ2-3|TRBV7-6|.|TRBD1
CASSTPWTGGLTDTQYF
TGTGCCAGCAGCACACCCTGGACAGGGGGCCTCACAGATACGCAGTATTTT
>TRBJ2-5|TRBV18|.|.
CASSPLVVETQYF
TGTGCCAGCTCACCACTCGTCGTAGAGACCCAGTACTTC
>TRBJ2-5|TRBV5-1|.|.
CASSGRVGGQETQYF
TGCGCCAGCAGCGGACGGGTAGGAGGTCAAGAGACCCAGTACTTC
>TRBJ2-7|TRBV7-6|.|TRBD1
CASSRDGQGEQYF
TGTGCCAGCAGCCGAGACGGACAGGGCGAGCAGTACTTC
>TRBJ2-2|TRBV19|.|TRBD2
CASTPSGRASAGELFF
TGTGCCAGTACTCCTAGCGGGAGGGCCTCTGCCGGGGAGCTGTTTTTT
>TRBJ2-2|TRBV9|.|TRBD2
CASSVVGGRAGELFF
TGTGCCAGCAGCGTAGTCGGCGGGAGGGCCGGGGAGCTGTTTTTT
>TRBJ2-4|TRBV4-1|.|TRBD1
CASSQSGTGNYIQYF
TGCGCCAGCAGCCAATCCGGGACAGGGAATTACATTCAGTACTTC
>TRBJ2-5|TRBV5-8|.|TRBD2
CASSIGTSGGKETQYF
TGTGCCAGCAGCATTGGGACTAGCGGGGGGAAAGAGACCCAGTACTTC
>TRBJ2-4|TRBV29-1|.|.
CSVALTGAKNIQYF
TGCAGCGTTGCGCTCACAGGGGCCAAAAACATTCAGTACTTC
>TRBJ1-1|TRBV6-5|once|TRBD1
CASNSGTAGTEAFF
TGTGCCAGCAATTCCGGGACAGCGGGCACTGAAGCTTTCTTT
>TRBJ2-3|TRBV2|once|.
CASSAQGPTDTQYF
TGTGCCAGCAGTGCACAGGGTCCCACAGATACGCAGTATTTT
>TRBJ2-5|TRBV23-1|.|TRBD1
CASSQRRTGSETQYF
TGCGCCAGCAGTCAGCGGAGGACAGGGTCGGAGACCCAGTACTTC
>TRBJ2-5|TRBV29-1|few|TRBD2
CSVDPHGGLAGEETQYF
TGCAGCGTTGACCCTCACGGGGGACTAGCGGGAGAAGAGACCCAGTACTTC
>TRBJ1-1|TRBV28|.|TRBD1
CASGQGNTEAFF
TGTGCCAGTGGACAGGGGAACACTGAAGCTTTCTTT
>TRBJ2-1|TRBV7-3|.|TRBD2
CASSPAGGEGNEQFF
TGTGCCAGCAGCCCAGCGGGAGGGGAGGGGAATGAGCAGTTCTTC
>TRBJ1-1|TRBV7-2|.|.
CASSPLGGVRFNTEAFF
TGTGCCAGCAGCCCCCTCGGAGGGGTCAGATTCAACACTGAAGCTTTCTTT
>TRBJ1-2|TRBV18|.|.
CASSHTLGESLDYGYTF
TGTGCCAGCTCACACACTCTCGGGGAAAGCCTAGACTATGGCTACACCTTC
>TRBJ2-1|TRBV19|.|TRBD2
CASTPSGRAGFSEQFF
TGTGCCAGTACCCCTAGCGGGAGGGCAGGTTTTAGTGAGCAGTTCTTC
>TRBJ2-1|TRBV7-6|.|.
CASSPYNYNEQFF
TGTGCCAGCAGCCCTTACAACTACAATGAGCAGTTCTTC
>TRBJ1-1|TRBV14|.|TRBD1
CASSQVTGALTEAFF
TGTGCCAGCAGCCAGGTGACAGGGGCTCTCACTGAAGCTTTCTTT
>TRBJ2-5|TRBV3-1/TRBV3-2|.|TRBD2
CASSQGGSLLGETQYF
TGTGCCAGCAGCCAAGGCGGGAGCTTATTGGGAGAGACCCAGTACTTC
>TRBJ1-4|TRBV15|.|.
CATSREDNRDEKLFF
TGTGCCACCAGCAGAGAAGACAACCGCGATGAAAAACTGTTTTTT
>TRBJ2-5|TRBV9|.|.
CASSEAPSTETQYF
TGTGCCAGCAGTGAGGCCCCCAGTACCGAGACCCAGTACTTC